Here is one TCR beta chain with its context. No antigen is known for it. Qualities for individual bases were not recorded, and no much larger clone is one base off. This record comes from a study of blood T cell repertoires in COVID-19 (TCRdb year 2020). In the study overall: Samples from collaborators originated in the United States, Italy and Spain and spanned both the acute and convalescent phases of COVID-19. The prospective study material was composed of cDNA or gDNA derived from T cells, B-cell-depleted T cells, or PBMCs. Subjects who had been exposed to COVID-19, were actively infected with it, or had recovered from it provided the deeply sampled blood TCRbeta repertoires that made up the dataset. The repertoires were released in a freely available public database intended as a resource for research on the immune response to SARS-CoV-2. Samples were obtained from the ongoing ImmuneRACE study (first 160 participants) and from about 1,300 subjects provided by 6 global collaborators. Sample metadata almost always included a de-identified subject ID, COVID-19 status, age in years and sex. Where HLA class I and class II types were available, the types were taken from metadata supplied by the sample provider, not from assay-based typing. General conclusions and limits of the study: The quantity of clinical and demographic metadata differed by source and by participant and was supplied without curation.

The V end loses 6 bases and the J end loses 8 bases, and a stretch of 10 bases separates them. The CDR3 has 11 amino acids, counting the end cysteine and phenylalanine. Here the CDR3 DNA is all that survives: 33 bases in frame from base 1. CDR1 and CDR2 are drawn from the germline V gene (reference sequence): DFQATT, SNEGSKA. The immunoSEQ Assay, a bias-controlled multiplex PCR, was used to amplify TCRbeta CDR3 regions from genomic DNA. As for how the authors treated the data: The number of nucleated cells in each sample was estimated by amplification of reference gene primers within the assay. To quantify the absolute abundance of each unique TCRbeta CDR3 rearrangement, sequence reads were collapsed and filtered. Productive Simpson clonality was computed per sample as the square root of Simpson's diversity index over productive rearrangements. The clones in this table, taken by TCRdb from immuneACCESS, are in-frame only. Not every clone is retained; where verified, under half of the shortfall comes from an unresolved V gene, and the cause of the rest is unknown. V, J and clone size are those of that table, while D and trimming were read from the DNA. For this sample there are about 42,000 clones; about 90% appear just once. In total, the top ten clones hold over 20% of the sample.

Whole blood was collected in K2EDTA tubes by collaborating institutions according to the institutions' own protocols. For TCRbeta analysis, collaborator samples were shipped as frozen whole blood, as isolated PBMCs, or as DNA extracted from either sample type. This TCR derives from a woman older than 75 in a cohort sampled during active or convalescent COVID-19. Sample: peripheral blood. The V gene is TRBV20-1 and the J gene is TRBJ1-4, with the D gene not clear enough to name. Here the CDR3 is given as CSAPRGEKLFF. The sequence in DNA is TGCAGTGCCCCGCGAGGAGAAAAACTGTTTTTT.